This TCR beta chain was identified during a study of cytomegalovirus exposure and HLA in healthy donors. Overall study results and limits: A previous analysis found most TCR beta V segments productive roughly 87% or roughly 30% of the time. Reports described diagnosis of cytomegalovirus status by the classifier as highly specific and sensitive. TCR beta V- and J-gene trimming, according to a later analysis, was linked to a missense DCLRE1C variant.

13 Jbeta primers and 60 Vbeta primers were used for the PCR. The assay was immunoSEQ multiplex PCR, and TCRdb's table has in-frame clones only and misses some. The data hold some 150,000 clones, with about 76% observed a single time. The CDR3 consists of 15 residues. Germline V gene lookup returns CDR1 SGHNT and CDR2 YYREEE (reference sequence). V was pared by 6 bases and J by 5 bases, with 9 bases of the junction left unmatched. Those who donated were healthy bone marrow donors. On this clone: Antigen specificity is unknown.

Sample: PBMCs. The V and J genes are TRBV5-4 and TRBJ2-2, with 8 bases matching TRBD2. The clonotype comes from a male donor in good health and CMV-seronegative. CDR3: CASTMGSGMTGELFF. The DNA for the CDR3 is TGTGCCAGCACTATGGGTAGCGGGATGACCGGGGAGCTGTTTTTT.